This section outlines one T cell receptor (beta chain) sequence together with its context. This sample is part of a study of TIL therapy for anti-PD-1-resistant metastatic lung cancer. Time point defined: pre-treatment sample, taken before nivolumab and TIL therapy. The immunoSEQ assay was v3. Assay: immunoSEQ multiplex PCR; the TCRdb copy retains only in-frame clones and omits some. The table includes tens of thousands of clones, approximately 86% detected once. CDR3 length equals 15 residues. Germline CDR1 and CDR2: MNHEY and SVGAGI. Trimming took 0 bases from V and 4 from J, leaving 10 bases between them.

Specimen: blood, collected at baseline. The source is a person between 30 and 80 years old with non-small cell lung cancer. The V call is TRBV6-5, the J call TRBJ1-3, with a tentative D call TRBD1 (6 bases). CDR3 residues: CASSYSSGQGNTIYF. The CDR3 DNA reads TGTGCCAGCAGTTACTCGTCCGGACAGGGAAACACCATATATTTT.